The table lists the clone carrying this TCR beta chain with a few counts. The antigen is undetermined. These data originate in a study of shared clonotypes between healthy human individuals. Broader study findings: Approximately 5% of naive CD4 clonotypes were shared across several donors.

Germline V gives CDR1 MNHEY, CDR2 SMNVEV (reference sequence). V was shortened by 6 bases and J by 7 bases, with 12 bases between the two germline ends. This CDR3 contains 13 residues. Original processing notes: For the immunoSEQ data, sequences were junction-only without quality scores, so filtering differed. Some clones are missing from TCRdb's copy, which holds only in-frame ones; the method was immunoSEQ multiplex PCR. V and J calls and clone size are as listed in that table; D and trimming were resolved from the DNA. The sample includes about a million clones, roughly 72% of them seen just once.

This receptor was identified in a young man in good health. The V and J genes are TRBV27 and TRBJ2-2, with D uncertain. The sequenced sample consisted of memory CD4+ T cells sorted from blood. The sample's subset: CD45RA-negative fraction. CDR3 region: CASRFTAGGELFF. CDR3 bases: TGTGCCAGCAGATTCACAGCAGGCGGGGAGCTGTTTTTT.